This TCR beta chain was found in a study of quantifying T cell responses using KT2 cells (dated by TCRdb to the late 2010s). Some background on the complete study: RNA was DNase-treated and reverse transcribed with TCR alpha and beta constant-region primers, mostly using SuperScript III. PCR2 was run as a SYBR Green qPCR and stopped at a predetermined fluorescence threshold to avoid over-amplification. Under optimum conditions, the efficiency of the T4 ligation step was estimated to be more than 9%. Beyond this particular receptor, the publication reports: The numbers of KT2 alpha and beta sequences increased linearly with the number of input KT2 cells across several orders of magnitude. The study did not include a side-by-side comparison of this pipeline with other TCR sequencing techniques. KT2 sequences were detected down to the lowest spike-in tested, about one KT2 cell per 100,000 PBMC. Saturation was seen in the detection of KT2 sequences when very high numbers of KT2 cells were spiked in.

Known numbers of KT2, a T cell clone whose TCR had been sequenced previously, were spiked into unfractionated PBMC to test the sensitivity and accuracy of the pipeline. KT2 cells were mixed with a fixed number of PBMC to create a range of KT2-to-PBMC ratios. In the case of this clonotype: Its specific antigen is unknown. Base-call qualities are not available, and no considerably larger clone is one nucleotide away.

Library preparation used UMI-ligation and nested PCR. T4 RNA ligase 1 was used to ligate a single-stranded oligonucleotide containing the Illumina SP2 sequence and a UMI to the 3' end of the cDNA. PCR1 was run for 4 to 5 cycles (98 degrees C for 15 s, 69 degrees C for 30 s, 72 degrees C for 40 s), and an equimolar mix of RC1.1 and RC1.2, covering TRBC1 and TRBC2, was used as the beta primer. Starting at PCR2, TCR alpha and beta chains were handled separately, and sample indices and Illumina adaptors were added. The UMI was composed of 12 random nucleotides, arranged as two hexamers separated by a spacer, and was positioned after an 8-base spacer. Libraries were sequenced on an Illumina MiSeq using v2 2x251 paired-end chemistry, with about 11 samples typically included per run. To increase diversity, about 5-7.5% PhiX DNA was added to each sequencing library. The original methods were these. bcl2fastq converted raw reads to FASTQ, and Demultiplexor demultiplexed the reads by dual indices. V and J genes were assigned by Decombinator through tag matching, with a single base-pair mismatch being allowed. Using UMIs, Collapsinator corrected both sequencing errors and the frequency errors that come from PCR heterogeneity. Decombinator identifiers were converted to nucleotide sequence by CDR3Translator, the sequences were translated to amino acids, and CDR3 was extracted using C- and N-terminal motifs. Each distinct KT2 TCR was counted as one cluster of KT2 sequences that shared a single unique molecular identifier. TCRdb trimmed public reads at Q25 via fastp, called clones via MiXCR and kept in-frame beta chains. Every entry covers one CDR3 protein and lists the most common genes and DNA from its rows. The authors' filters were not applied to this entry. This sample comprises tens of thousands of distinct CDR3 sequences, 11% of them detected only once. Over 9.5% of the sample is in the top ten clones.

The origin of this receptor is a human donor. Sample: PBMCs spiked with cells of the T cell clone KT2.

CDR3 protein: CSAQDGQNTEAFF. The DNA sequence follows: TGCAGTGCCCAGGACGGACAGAACACTGAAGCTTTCTTT. The sequence joins TRBV20-1 to TRBJ1-1; the D segment could be TRBD1, given 5 matching bases. The cysteine opens and the phenylalanine closes a CDR3 of 13 amino acids. Only the CDR3 DNA is retained, 39 bases long and in frame from the first base. Trimming removed 6 bases from V and 1 base from J, leaving 12 bases between the germline ends. The germline V gene (reference sequence) yields DFQATT for CDR1 and SNEGSKA for CDR2.